This entry lists 30 T cell receptor beta chains sequenced from one sample in a study of lymphopenia after photon versus proton radiotherapy. Assay used: immunoSEQ multiplex PCR; TCRdb lists only in-frame clones, some missing. This sample yields some 15,000 clones, of which about 79% are seen a single time; 27% belongs to the top ten. The source was peripheral blood, collected from a patient treated with photon-based radiotherapy. These receptors were obtained from a man aged 45-65 years with gastric cancer.

This clone was observed a handful of times. The chain's CDR3 is CARSLAREIIRNEQYF. CDR3 coding DNA: TGTGCCAGAAGCTTGGCCCGGGAAATAATTAGGAACGAGCAGTACTTC. The chain links TRBV5-3 to TRBJ2-7, with a weak D call TRBD2 (5 bases). TRBV5-3 carries the ORF label, with uncertain function. The V end was cut by 0 bases, the J end by 5 bases, with 18 bases between. The CDR3 contains 16 residues.

The J gene is TRBJ2-1, the V gene TRBV2; D is possibly TRBD2 (5 bases). The CDR3 sequence is 13 residues long. From germline, CDR1 is SNHLY and CDR2 FYNNEI. V was cut by 7 bases and J by 7 bases, with 14 bases left in between. The CDR3 sequence: CASKSPSGNEQFF. CDR3 coding DNA: TGTGCCAGCAAAAGTCCATCGGGGAATGAGCAGTTCTTC.

The rearrangement uses TRBV2 and TRBJ2-1; 7 positions agree with TRBD1. The V gene end was trimmed by 4 bases and the J gene end by 4 bases; junction bases not matched to a gene: 1. Germline loops: CDR1 SNHLY, CDR2 FYNNEI. The CDR3 runs 13 residues. The CDR3 here is CASSGDRYNEQFF. In DNA, the CDR3 is TGTGCCAGCAGTGGGGACAGATACAATGAGCAGTTCTTC. Together with reference TRBV2 and TRBJ2-1, the CDR3 gives the full variable domain: EPEVTQTPSHQVTQMGQEVILRCVPISNHLYFYWYRQILGQKVEFLVSFYNNEISEKSEIFDDQFSVERPDGSNFTLKIRSTKLEDSAMYFCASSGDRYNEQFFGPGTRLTVL.

This sequence joins TRBV5-1 and TRBJ2-5; TRBD1 matches at 8 bases. Germline V gives CDR1 SGHRS, CDR2 YFSETQ. Trimming at V came to 1 base and at J to 5 bases, leaving 13 bases not matched to a gene. The CDR3 runs 17 residues. The CDR3 region is CASSLFLGDRLGETQYF. The DNA of the CDR3 is TGCGCCAGCAGCTTGTTTTTAGGGGACAGGCTGGGGGAGACCCAGTACTTC.

V and J are TRBV7-2 and TRBJ2-3, with D possibly being TRBD2 (7 bases). Trimming took off 0 bases at V and 2 bases at J, with 9 bases between the two ends. CDR3 length: 15 amino acids. Germline V gives CDR1 SGHTA, CDR2 FQGNSA. CDR3 sequence (DNA): TGTGCCAGCAGCTTAGCGGGGGGGCCCACAGATACGCAGTATTTT. Amino acids: CASSLAGGPTDTQYF.

This clone is labeled medium-sized (0.01 to 0.1%). CDR3 loop: CASSLGQSTDTQYF. The CDR3 coding sequence is TGCGCCAGCAGCTTAGGACAGAGCACAGATACGCAGTATTTT. The V call is TRBV5-1, the J call TRBJ2-3, with a possible D match to TRBD1 (6 bases). CDR1 and CDR2 (germline): SGHRS, YFSETQ. The CDR3 loop spans 14 amino acids. Trimming stripped 2 bases from V and 0 bases from J, with 7 bases between. Full variable domain (rest looked up from reference TRBV5-1 and TRBJ2-3): KAGVTQTPRYLIKTRGQQVTLSCSPISGHRSVSWYQQTPGQGLQFLFEYFSETQRNKGNFPGRFSGRQFSNSRSEMNVSTLELGDSALYLCASSLGQSTDTQYFGPGTRLTVL.

Comment on this clone: This specimen includes other DNA sequences encoding the same CDR3. J is TRBJ1-2 and V is TRBV6-1; 11 bases are shared with TRBD1. The V segment lost 8 bases and the J segment 2 bases; nucleotides outside the gene matches: 1. Germline lookup yields CDR1 MNHNS and CDR2 SASEGT. This CDR3 contains 13 residues. In DNA form, the CDR3 reads TGTGCCAGCGGACAGGGGGCGAACTATGGCTACACCTTC. Translating gives CASGQGANYGYTF.

The rearrangement joins TRBV9 to TRBJ1-1; no definite D call. This CDR3 spans 12 amino acids. Germline V CDR1 and CDR2: SGDLS, YYNGEE. Trimming took off 1 base at V and 3 bases at J, with 4 bases between the two ends. The CDR3 sequence: CASSVTDTEAFF. The CDR3 DNA reads as TGTGCCAGCAGCGTAACTGACACTGAAGCTTTCTTT. Full variable domain (missing parts from reference TRBV9 and TRBJ1-1): DSGVTQTPKHLITATGQRVTLRCSPRSGDLSVYWYQQSLDQGLQFLIQYYNGEERAKGNILERFSAQQFPDLHSELNLSSLELGDSALYFCASSVTDTEAFFGQGTRLTVV.

This chain connects TRBV7-2 to TRBJ1-3; TRBD1 agrees at 7 bases. This CDR3 region has 16 residues. V lost 2 bases, J lost 3 bases, and 7 bases stayed unmatched. In germline, CDR1 is SGHTA, CDR2 FQGNSA. CDR3 nucleotides: TGTGCCAGCAGCTTAAATGACAGGGTTGGTGGAAACACCATATATTTT. Translating it yields CASSLNDRVGGNTIYF. The full variable domain, completed using reference TRBV7-2 and TRBJ1-3, is GAGVSQSPSNKVTEKGKDVELRCDPISGHTALYWYRQSLGQGLEFLIYFQGNSAPDKSGLPSDRFSAERTGGSVSTLTIQRTQQEDSAVYLCASSLNDRVGGNTIYFGEGSWLTVV.

This chain links TRBV6-1 with TRBJ1-1, with 7 bases matching TRBD1. The V and J ends lost 5 bases and 0 bases, in that order; junction bases with no gene match: 9. The germline V gene encodes CDR1 MNHNS and CDR2 SASEGT. CDR3 length: 16 residues. The CDR3 region has the DNA TGTGCCAGCAGTAAAGGCCGGGACAGAATGAACACTGAAGCTTTCTTT. This translates into CASSKGRDRMNTEAFF.

The gene calls are TRBV18 and TRBJ2-3, with 10 bases that match TRBD2. The germline V gene encodes CDR1 KGHSH and CDR2 LQKENI. There are 15 residues in the CDR3. V gave up 6 bases and J gave up 4 bases; unmatched junction bases: 7. CDR3 bases: TGTGCCAGCTCTCAAAGCGGGGGGGCCCCAGATACGCAGTATTTT. It codes for CASSQSGGAPDTQYF.

This chain uses TRBV18 with TRBJ2-5; D is ambiguous. This CDR3 region has 13 residues. Germline assignment: CDR1 KGHSH and CDR2 LQKENI. The ends were cut back, 3 bases at V and 1 base at J, with 6 bases in the middle. For the CDR3, the DNA is TGTGCCAGCTCACCCTTTGGCCAAGAGACCCAGTACTTC. It specifies CASSPFGQETQYF. Full variable domain (missing parts from reference TRBV18 and TRBJ2-5): NAGVMQNPRHLVRRRGQEARLRCSPMKGHSHVYWYRQLPEEGLKFMVYLQKENIIDESGMPKERFSAEFPKEGPSILRIQQVVRGDSAAYFCASSPFGQETQYFGPGTRLLVL.

The V gene is TRBV5-5, the J gene TRBJ1-3; no definite D call. The germline gives CDR1 SGHKS, CDR2 YYEKEE (reference sequence). Trimming cost V 3 bases and J 4 bases, with 5 bases left between them. This CDR3 is 12 amino acids long. DNA for the CDR3: TGTGCCAGCAGCTCAGCGGGAAACACCATATATTTT. The encoded protein is CASSSAGNTIYF. The complete variable domain, with remaining parts taken from reference TRBV5-5 and TRBJ1-3, reads DAGVTQSPTHLIKTRGQQVTLRCSPISGHKSVSWYQQVLGQGPQFIFQYYEKEERGRGNFPDRFSARQFPNYSSELNVNALLLGDSALYLCASSSAGNTIYFGEGSWLTVV.

This clone was detected only once. The chain employs TRBV5-1 and TRBJ2-1, with D uncertain. Germline V gives CDR1 SGHRS, CDR2 YFSETQ. CDR3 size: 13 residues. Trimming shortened V by 0 bases and J by 7 bases, and 8 bases separated the two germline ends. The CDR3 region is CASSLGPGNEQFF. The DNA of the CDR3 is TGCGCCAGCAGCTTGGGTCCCGGTAATGAGCAGTTCTTC.

The chain combines TRBV5-4 with TRBJ1-1; TRBD1 might be the D (5 bases). This CDR3 contains 12 residues. V was clipped by 2 bases and J by 8 bases, with 10 bases between them. In germline, CDR1 is SGHNT, CDR2 YYREEE (reference sequence). The CDR3 here is CASSFVTEEAFF. Here the CDR3 DNA reads TGTGCCAGCAGCTTCGTGACAGAAGAAGCTTTCTTT.

The chain links TRBV5-1 to TRBJ1-2; TRBD1 aligns across 7 bases. Trimming at V came to 4 bases and at J to 8 bases, leaving 8 bases not matched to a gene. Germline V gives CDR1 SGHRS, CDR2 YFSETQ. CDR3 length: 13 residues. The CDR3 nucleotides read TGCGCCAGCAGCGACCAGGGGGTGAGGGGCTACACCTTC. As protein: CASSDQGVRGYTF.

J is TRBJ2-7 and V is TRBV10-3; D is ambiguous. Trimming removed 0 bases from V and 6 bases from J, with 9 bases in between. Germline CDR1 and CDR2: ENHRY and SYGVKD. The CDR3 loop spans 13 amino acids. CDR3 in amino acids: CAISESQSREQYF. The CDR3 DNA is TGTGCCATCAGTGAGTCACAAAGTCGCGAGCAGTACTTC.

The CDR3 here is CASSYSPGNTIYF. As DNA, the CDR3 is TGTGCCAGCAGTTACTCTCCTGGAAACACCATATATTTT. The rearrangement uses TRBV6-5 and TRBJ1-3, with D unclear. This CDR3 comprises 13 residues. The V end lost 0 bases, the J end lost 2 bases, and 2 bases lay between the germline ends. Germline V lookup: CDR1 MNHEY, CDR2 SVGAGI.

This clone came up once. The chain couples TRBV6-1 to TRBJ2-6; no definite D call. The CDR3 runs to 15 residues. Trimming left V 3 bases short and J 0 bases short, with 6 bases between. CDR1 and CDR2 (germline): MNHNS, SASEGT. As DNA, the CDR3 is TGTGCCAGCAGTGACCCCCGCTCTGGGGCCAACGTCCTGACTTTC. Its protein is CASSDPRSGANVLTF.

The V and J genes are TRBV27 and TRBJ2-1; no firm D call. The germline gives CDR1 MNHEY, CDR2 SMNVEV (reference sequence). The V end lost 5 bases, the J end lost 4 bases, and 3 bases lay between the germline ends. The CDR3 is 11 residues long. For the CDR3, the DNA is TGTGCCAGCAGTGATTACAATGAGCAGTTCTTC. Protein product: CASSDYNEQFF.

The chain carries TRBV27 and TRBJ2-1; 9 positions match TRBD2. CDR3 size: 15 residues. From germline, CDR1 is MNHEY and CDR2 SMNVEV (reference sequence). The V segment lost 5 bases and the J segment 4 bases; nucleotides outside the gene matches: 6. Here the CDR3 reads CASSLSGGKYNEQFF. In DNA form, the CDR3 reads TGTGCCAGCAGTCTTAGCGGGGGAAAATACAATGAGCAGTTCTTC.

This clone showed up just a few times. The rearrangement joins TRBV27 to TRBJ1-5; D gene ambiguous. Trimming took 0 bases from V and 0 from J, leaving 6 bases between them. Germline CDR1 MNHEY, CDR2 SMNVEV (reference sequence). The CDR3 is 15 amino acids. The CDR3 coding sequence is TGTGCCAGCAGTTTATCAGGGATTAGCAATCAGCCCCAGCATTTT. It codes for CASSLSGISNQPQHF.

The gene calls are TRBV6-6 and TRBJ1-4; TRBD1 is a possible D gene (5 bases). With 7 bases removed from V and 8 bases from J, the gap between germline ends came to 20 bases. Germline CDR1 reads MNHNY; CDR2 reads SVGAGI (reference sequence). The CDR3 length is 15 residues. CDR3 coding DNA: TGTGCCAGCACCAACCGGGCAGGGAAAAACGAAAAACTGTTTTTT. Residues: CASTNRAGKNEKLFF.

The chain combines TRBV6-6 with TRBJ1-1, with a weak D call TRBD1 (5 bases). This CDR3 spans 11 amino acids. Germline values: CDR1 MNHNY, CDR2 SVGAGI (reference sequence). V gave up 7 bases and J gave up 13 bases, with 16 bases separating them. The CDR3 reads CASNGAVSSFF. In nucleotides, the CDR3 is TGTGCCAGCAACGGGGCGGTTTCTAGTTTCTTT.

V gene TRBV21-1 combines with J gene TRBJ2-6; TRBD1 reflects the table's D call only, with no check against the DNA. TRBV21-1 is a pseudogene segment. This CDR3 is built from 14 residues. DNA for the CDR3: TGTGCCAGCAGCAGTTCAACAGGGGCCAACGTCCTGACTTTC. This encodes CASSSSTGANVLTF.

This chain joins TRBV6-1 and TRBJ1-5, with TRBD1 identical over 10 bases. The V segment lost 5 bases and the J segment 7 bases; nucleotides outside the gene matches: 5. This CDR3 spans 14 amino acids. CDR1 and CDR2 from the germline V gene are MNHNS and SASEGT. For the CDR3, the DNA is TGTGCCAGCAGTCGACAGGGGGCAGAGCAGCCCCAGCATTTT. It yields the protein CASSRQGAEQPQHF.

This clone was detected once. The CDR3 nucleotides read TGCGCCAGCAGCCAAGATCCCCAGTCCTACACCTTC. It codes for CASSQDPQSYTF. This chain connects TRBV4-3 to TRBJ1-2; D is unresolved. The CDR3 is 12 amino acids. V gave up 0 bases and J gave up 10 bases, with 9 bases separating them. Germline lookup yields CDR1 LGHNA and CDR2 YSLEER.

The rearrangement uses TRBV5-1 and TRBJ2-5; 8 bases align to TRBD2. This CDR3 comprises 14 residues. V was pared by 0 bases and J by 4 bases, with 2 bases of the junction left unmatched. CDR1 and CDR2 from the germline V gene are SGHRS and YFSETQ. The CDR3 spells CASSLAGGAETQYF. In nucleotides, the CDR3 is TGCGCCAGCAGCTTGGCCGGGGGGGCAGAGACCCAGTACTTC.

The rearrangement links TRBV7-9 to TRBJ1-1; no clear D gene. The CDR3 is 12 residues long. The germline V and J ends were trimmed by 2 bases and 4 bases, with 5 bases remaining between them. Per the germline V gene, CDR1 is SEHNR and CDR2 is FQNEAQ (reference sequence). The CDR3 sequence: CASSLILTEAFF. CDR3 bases: TGTGCCAGCAGCTTAATTCTCACTGAAGCTTTCTTT.

The chain couples TRBV6-5 to TRBJ2-7, with a weak D call TRBD2 (6 bases). This CDR3 is 13 amino acids long. Germline CDR1 is MNHEY and CDR2 is SVGAGI. V dropped 10 bases and J dropped 3 bases, with 16 bases sitting between them. This chain's CDR3 is CATLDRRGYEQYF. The CDR3 coding sequence is TGTGCCACCCTGGACCGGCGGGGCTACGAGCAGTACTTC.